This is a list of T cell receptor beta chains from one sample in a study of shared clonotypes between healthy human individuals. Assay: immunoSEQ multiplex PCR; the TCRdb copy retains only in-frame clones and omits some. The data hold around 2.3 million clones, with more than 90% observed a single time. Sequenced: naive CD4+ T cells sorted from blood. All receptors derive from a man between 18 and 29 years old in good health. Each CDR3 is given with its conserved first and last residue. D genes are given only for firm matches. Clone sizes are given selectively: once, few, many, or a class where the clone is expanded.

abundance	d_gene	len	v_gene	j_gene	CDR3nt	CDR3aa
.	TRBD1	15	TRBV19	TRBJ2-6	TGTGCCAGTAGTCGACAGGGATCCGGGGCCAACGTCCTGACTTTC	CASSRQGSGANVLTF
.	.	15	TRBV9	TRBJ2-2	TGTGCCAGCAGCGCCGGGACATTGAACACCGGGGAGCTGTTTTTT	CASSAGTLNTGELFF
.	.	17	TRBV18	TRBJ1-5	TGTGCCAGCTCACCCTCAGGGTCCAGTGGAAGCAATCAGCCCCAGCATTTT	CASSPSGSSGSNQPQHF
.	.	16	TRBV5-1	TRBJ2-7	TGCGCCAGCAGCCTGACCGGGACCTCGCCCTCCTACGAGCAGTACTTC	CASSLTGTSPSYEQYF
.	.	13	TRBV27	TRBJ1-6	TGTGCCAGGGTCCGGTGGGGGCCTTCACCCCTCCACTTT	CARVRWGPSPLHF
.	TRBD1	15	TRBV27	TRBJ1-6	TGTGCCAGTCCCCCGGGGACAGGGGGCGATTCACCCCTCCACTTT	CASPPGTGGDSPLHF
once	TRBD1	15	TRBV30	TRBJ2-7	TGTGCCTGGAGAGAGGGGACAGGGGGCTTCTACGAGCAGTACTTC	CAWREGTGGFYEQYF
.	.	12	TRBV30	TRBJ1-1	TGTGCCTGGACCAGGAGAAACACTGAAGCTTTCTTT	CAWTRRNTEAFF
.	.	14	TRBV7-4	TRBJ1-5	TGTGCCAGCAGCTTAAGGCGGGGTTGCCAGCCCCAGCATTTT	CASSLRRGCQPQHF
.	.	16	TRBV6-6	TRBJ2-1	TGTGCCAGCAGTGGTCCGGGACTCGCTGACTACAATGAGCAGTTCTTC	CASSGPGLADYNEQFF
.	.	16	TRBV5-1	TRBJ2-1	TGCGCCAGCAGCACCCTAGCGACCCGGGAAGTTGGCGAGCAGTTCTTC	CASSTLATREVGEQFF
.	.	14	TRBV7-6	TRBJ1-4	TGTGCCAGCAGCTTAGGGGGAACTAATGAAAAACTGTTTTTT	CASSLGGTNEKLFF
.	TRBD1	16	TRBV2	TRBJ2-7	TGTGCCAGCAGAGACCTGCTCCGGGACAGGGCCTACGAGCAGTACTTC	CASRDLLRDRAYEQYF
.	.	14	TRBV9	TRBJ1-6	TGTGCCAGCAGCGTAGAGGCACCAAATTCACCCCTCCACTTT	CASSVEAPNSPLHF
.	TRBD1	16	TRBV5-1	TRBJ2-6	TGCGCCAGCAGCGGAGACAGGGGTTCCGGGGCCAACGTCCTGACTTTC	CASSGDRGSGANVLTF
.	.	15	TRBV6-1	TRBJ2-7	TGTGCCAGCAGTGAAGAGGGCACGGCAGTACACGAGCAGTACTTC	CASSEEGTAVHEQYF
.	.	12	TRBV28	TRBJ1-4	TGTGCCAGCAGGGGAGAGGGTGAAAAACTGTTTTTT	CASRGEGEKLFF
.	.	14	TRBV30	TRBJ2-2	TGTGCCTTCTCTCGGGGGGCGCCCACCGGGGAGCTGTTTTTT	CAFSRGAPTGELFF
.	.	15	TRBV11-3	TRBJ2-2	TGTGCCAGCAGCTCCAGAGCTCTGGGGACCGGGGAGCTGTTTTTT	CASSSRALGTGELFF
.	.	13	TRBV4-1	TRBJ2-1	TGCGCCAGCAGCCAAGATATAGCCCGTGAGCAGTTCTTC	CASSQDIAREQFF
.	TRBD1	14	TRBV28	TRBJ2-5	TGTGCCAGCAGGCGGGACAGGGGAACCGAGACCCAGTACTTC	CASRRDRGTETQYF
.	TRBD1	13	TRBV7-9	TRBJ1-1	TGTGCCAGTCTCGTAGCGGGACAGGCCGAGGCTTTCTTT	CASLVAGQAEAFF
.	TRBD2	17	TRBV5-4	TRBJ2-1	TGTGCCAGCACCCTTAGGGCTAGCGGGAGTTTGAGGAGTGAGCAGTTCTTC	CASTLRASGSLRSEQFF
.	TRBD1	12	TRBV5-6	TRBJ2-7	TGTGCCAGCAGCAGGACAGGGAACGAGCAGTACTTC	CASSRTGNEQYF